This entry features one TCR beta chain sequence. Antigen specificity is unknown. There are 14 residues in the CDR3. In germline, CDR1 is SQVTM, CDR2 ANQGSEA. These data belong to a study of monozygotic twins with inflammatory bowel disease. Overall study results and limits: For repertoire similarity, concordant twins did not differ from discordant twins, possibly because power was limited. There were differing immunosuppressive treatments, which may have added variability to patient repertoires. Whereas healthy co-twins had higher TCRbeta diversity (inverse Simpson), IBD patients had lower diversity.

Following a re-call of the 5' RACE reads, TCRdb has one entry per CDR3 protein and lacks DNA. This listing includes about 160,000 distinct CDR3 sequences. This sequence was found in a human donor with ulcerative colitis or Crohn's disease, or a healthy co-twin of an affected twin (not recorded which). The chain links TRBV29-1 to TRBJ1-3; the D call from TCRdb, TRBD1, cannot be confirmed without DNA. Sequenced material: blood. The CDR3 is CSAGGQSLGNTIYF.